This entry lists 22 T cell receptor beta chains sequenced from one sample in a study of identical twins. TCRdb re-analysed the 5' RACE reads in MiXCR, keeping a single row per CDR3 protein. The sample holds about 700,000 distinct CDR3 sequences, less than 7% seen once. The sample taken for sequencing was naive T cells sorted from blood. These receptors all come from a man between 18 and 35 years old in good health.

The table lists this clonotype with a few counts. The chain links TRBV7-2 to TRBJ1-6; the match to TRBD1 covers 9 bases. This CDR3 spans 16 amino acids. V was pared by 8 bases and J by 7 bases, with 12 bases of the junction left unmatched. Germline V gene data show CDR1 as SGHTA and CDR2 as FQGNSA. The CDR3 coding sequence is TGTGCCAGCGCGGGACAGGGCCTTCAAGCGAATTCACCCCTCCACTTT. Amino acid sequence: CASAGQGLQANSPLHF. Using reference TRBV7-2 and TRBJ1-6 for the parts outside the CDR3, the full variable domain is GAGVSQSPSNKVTEKGKDVELRCDPISGHTALYWYRQSLGQGLEFLIYFQGNSAPDKSGLPSDRFSAERTGGSVSTLTIQRTQQEDSAVYLCASAGQGLQANSPLHFGNGTRLTVT.

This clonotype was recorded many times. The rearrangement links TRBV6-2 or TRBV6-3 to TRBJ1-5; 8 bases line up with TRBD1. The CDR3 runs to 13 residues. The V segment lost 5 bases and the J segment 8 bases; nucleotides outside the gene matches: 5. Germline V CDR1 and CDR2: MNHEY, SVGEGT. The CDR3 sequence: CASSRTGFEPQHF. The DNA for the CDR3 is TGTGCCAGCAGTCGGACAGGGTTTGAGCCCCAGCATTTT.

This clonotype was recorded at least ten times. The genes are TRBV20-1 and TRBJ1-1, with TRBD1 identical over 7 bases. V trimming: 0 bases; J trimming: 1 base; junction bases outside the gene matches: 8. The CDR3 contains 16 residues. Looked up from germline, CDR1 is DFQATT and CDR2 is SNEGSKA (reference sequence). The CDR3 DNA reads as TGCAGTGCTAGAGATATGGGACAGACCTCGAACACTGAAGCTTTCTTT. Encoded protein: CSARDMGQTSNTEAFF.

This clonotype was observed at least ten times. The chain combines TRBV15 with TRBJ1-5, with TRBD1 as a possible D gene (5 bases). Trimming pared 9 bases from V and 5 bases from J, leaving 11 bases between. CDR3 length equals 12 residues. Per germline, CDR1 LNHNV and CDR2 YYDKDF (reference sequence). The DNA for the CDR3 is TGTGCCACTGGGGCAGGAGATCAGCCCCAGCATTTT. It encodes CATGAGDQPQHF.

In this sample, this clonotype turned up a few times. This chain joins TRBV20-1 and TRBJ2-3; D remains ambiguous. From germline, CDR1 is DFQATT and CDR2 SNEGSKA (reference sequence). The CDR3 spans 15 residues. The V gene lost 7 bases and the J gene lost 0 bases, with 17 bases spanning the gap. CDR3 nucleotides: TGCAGTGTCCTTTCGATGTGGTTCAGCACAGATACGCAGTATTTT. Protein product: CSVLSMWFSTDTQYF.

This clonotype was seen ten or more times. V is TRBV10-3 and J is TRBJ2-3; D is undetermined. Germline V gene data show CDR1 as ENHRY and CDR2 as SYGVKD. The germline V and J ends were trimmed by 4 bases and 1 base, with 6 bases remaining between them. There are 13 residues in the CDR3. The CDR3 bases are TGTGCCATCAGTGCGCTCGGCACAGATACGCAGTATTTT. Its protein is CAISALGTDTQYF.

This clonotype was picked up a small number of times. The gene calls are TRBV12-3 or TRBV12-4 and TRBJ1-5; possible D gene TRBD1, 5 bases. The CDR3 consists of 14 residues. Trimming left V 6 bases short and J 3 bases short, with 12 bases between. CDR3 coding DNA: TGTGCCAGCAGGAGGGGTTTAATCAATCAGCCCCAGCATTTT. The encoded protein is CASRRGLINQPQHF.

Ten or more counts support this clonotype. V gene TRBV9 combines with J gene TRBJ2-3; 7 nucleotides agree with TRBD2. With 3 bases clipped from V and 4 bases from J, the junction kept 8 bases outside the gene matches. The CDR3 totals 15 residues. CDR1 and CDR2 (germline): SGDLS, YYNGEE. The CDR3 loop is CASSERLASPDTQYF. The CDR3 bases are TGTGCCAGCAGCGAGCGACTAGCTTCCCCAGATACGCAGTATTTT.

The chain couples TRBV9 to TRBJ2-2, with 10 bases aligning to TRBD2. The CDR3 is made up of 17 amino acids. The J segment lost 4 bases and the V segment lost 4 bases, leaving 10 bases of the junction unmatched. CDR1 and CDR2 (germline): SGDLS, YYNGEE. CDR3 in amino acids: CASSTPGLAIFTGELFF. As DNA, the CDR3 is TGTGCCAGCAGCACACCGGGACTAGCGATTTTCACCGGGGAGCTGTTTTTT.

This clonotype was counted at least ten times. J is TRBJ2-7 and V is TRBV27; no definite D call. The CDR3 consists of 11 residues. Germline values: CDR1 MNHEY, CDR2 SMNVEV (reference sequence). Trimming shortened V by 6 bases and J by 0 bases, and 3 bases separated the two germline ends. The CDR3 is CASRSSYEQYV. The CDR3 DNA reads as TGTGCCAGCAGGAGCTCCTACGAGCAGTACGTC.

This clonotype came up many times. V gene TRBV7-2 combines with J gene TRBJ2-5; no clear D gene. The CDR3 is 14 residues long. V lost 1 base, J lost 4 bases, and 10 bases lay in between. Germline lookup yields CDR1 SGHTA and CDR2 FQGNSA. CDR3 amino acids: CASSLGRQTETQYF. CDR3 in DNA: TGTGCCAGCAGCTTAGGGAGACAAACAGAGACCCAGTACTTC.

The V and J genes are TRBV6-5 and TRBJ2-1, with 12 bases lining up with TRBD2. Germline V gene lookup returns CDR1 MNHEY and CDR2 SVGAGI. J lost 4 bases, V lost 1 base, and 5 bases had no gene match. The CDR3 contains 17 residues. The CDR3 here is CASSYLTSGSEYNEQFF. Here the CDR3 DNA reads TGTGCCAGCAGTTACTTGACTAGCGGGAGTGAATACAATGAGCAGTTCTTC.

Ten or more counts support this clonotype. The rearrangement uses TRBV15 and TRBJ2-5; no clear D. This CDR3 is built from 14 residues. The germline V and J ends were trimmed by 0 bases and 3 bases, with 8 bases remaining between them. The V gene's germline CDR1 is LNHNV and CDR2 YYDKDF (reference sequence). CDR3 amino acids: CATSRDRVEETQYF. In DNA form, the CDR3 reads TGTGCCACCAGCAGAGATCGAGTAGAAGAGACCCAGTACTTC.

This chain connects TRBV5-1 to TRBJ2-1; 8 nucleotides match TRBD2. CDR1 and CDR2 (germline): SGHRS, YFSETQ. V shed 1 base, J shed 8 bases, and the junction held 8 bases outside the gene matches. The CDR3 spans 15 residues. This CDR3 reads CASSLMGLEVDEQFF. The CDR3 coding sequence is TGCGCCAGCAGCTTGATGGGACTAGAGGTTGATGAGCAGTTCTTC.

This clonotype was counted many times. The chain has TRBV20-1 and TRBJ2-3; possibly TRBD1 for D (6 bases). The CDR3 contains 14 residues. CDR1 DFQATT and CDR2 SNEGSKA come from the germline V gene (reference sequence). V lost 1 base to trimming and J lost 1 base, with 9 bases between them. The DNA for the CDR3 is TGCAGTGCTAGAGCAGGGGACGGCACAGATACGCAGTATTTT. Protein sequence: CSARAGDGTDTQYF.

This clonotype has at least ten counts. The CDR3 sequence is CASSRTGTGELFF. In DNA, the CDR3 is TGCGCCAGCAGCCGGACTGGCACCGGGGAGCTGTTTTTT. The V gene is TRBV4-3, the J gene TRBJ2-2, with D possibly TRBD2 on 5 matching bases. The CDR3 has 13 amino acids. Trimming left V 4 bases short and J 4 bases short, with 7 bases between. From germline, CDR1 is LGHNA and CDR2 YSLEER.

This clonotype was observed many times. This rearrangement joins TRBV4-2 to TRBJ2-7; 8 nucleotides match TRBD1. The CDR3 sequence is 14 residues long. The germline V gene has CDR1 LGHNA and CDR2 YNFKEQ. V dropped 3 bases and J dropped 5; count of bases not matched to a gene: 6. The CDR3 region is CASSHPGQENEQYF. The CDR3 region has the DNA TGTGCCAGCAGCCACCCGGGACAGGAGAACGAGCAGTACTTC.

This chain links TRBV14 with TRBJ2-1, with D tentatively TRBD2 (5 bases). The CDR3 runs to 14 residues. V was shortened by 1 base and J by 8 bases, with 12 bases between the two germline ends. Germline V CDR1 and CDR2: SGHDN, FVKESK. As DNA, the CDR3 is TGTGCCAGCAGCCAAGCTTCATCCGGGGATGAGCAGTTCTTC. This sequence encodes CASSQASSGDEQFF.

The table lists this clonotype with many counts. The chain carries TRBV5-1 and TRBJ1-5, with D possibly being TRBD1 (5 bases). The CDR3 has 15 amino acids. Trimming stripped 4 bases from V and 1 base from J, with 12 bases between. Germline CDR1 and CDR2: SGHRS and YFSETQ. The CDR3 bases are TGCGCCAGCAGCGGGGACGGCCTAAGCAATCAGCCCCAGCATTTT. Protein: CASSGDGLSNQPQHF.

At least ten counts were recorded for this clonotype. CDR3 coding DNA: TGTGCCAGCAGTTTGGGTCTTCTCAGGGCCGAGGATGAGCAGTTCTTC. Protein: CASSLGLLRAEDEQFF. The chain carries TRBV12-3 or TRBV12-4 and TRBJ2-1; D is possibly TRBD1 (5 bases). There are 16 residues in the CDR3. Trimming pared 3 bases from V and 8 bases from J, leaving 20 bases between.

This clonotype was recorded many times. CDR3 coding DNA: TGTGCCAGCAGCAGCGTTAGGGAGAAAGAGACCCAGTACTTC. Translation: CASSSVREKETQYF. The rearrangement uses TRBV25-1 and TRBJ2-5, with D possibly TRBD2 on 5 matching bases. Germline V gene data show CDR1 as MGHDK and CDR2 as SYGVNS. V was clipped by 6 bases and J by 3 bases, with 14 bases between them. CDR3 size: 14 residues.

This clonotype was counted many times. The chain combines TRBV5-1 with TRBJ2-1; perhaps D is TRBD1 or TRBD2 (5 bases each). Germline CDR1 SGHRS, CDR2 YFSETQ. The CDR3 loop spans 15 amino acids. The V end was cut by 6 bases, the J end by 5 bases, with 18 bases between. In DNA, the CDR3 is TGCGCCAGCAAGGTCGGCCAGGGACCGCACAATGAGCAGTTCTTC. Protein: CASKVGQGPHNEQFF.